This T cell receptor (beta chain) appears in the sequencing data of a study of OX40 agonist ivuxolimab in advanced cancers. Turning to the overall study: The costimulatory receptor OX40 (CD134) was targeted by ivuxolimab, a fully human IgG2 agonistic monoclonal antibody. Intravenous ivuxolimab was administered to patients every 2 weeks at six dose levels: 0.01, 0.1, 0.3, 1.5, 3 and 10 mg/kg. The paper reports the monotherapy dose-escalation portion (N of about 52 patients) of the phase I ivuxolimab trial. The point of sequencing TCRbeta in the periphery was to test whether ivuxolimab changed TCR sequence diversity and drove clonal T-cell expansion. Partial responses occurred in three dose-escalation patients, of whom one had hepatocellular carcinoma and two had cutaneous melanoma. Among the roughly 50 dose-escalation patients, some 20 had hepatocellular carcinoma, 15 or so melanoma, 9 renal cell carcinoma and 9 head and neck cancer. Patients were allowed to have had prior anti-PD-1, anti-PD-L1 or anti-CTLA-4 therapy, and 40% of the dose-escalation patients had been treated with checkpoint inhibitors. The dose-escalation cohort was about 83% male with a mean age of about 58 years, ranging from roughly 20 to 80. Broader findings and caveats from the paper: After ivuxolimab, more expanded clones were found on average in CD8+ T cells than in CD4+ T cells. Low levels of normalized T-cell clonal expansion were also seen in some patients who did not respond. Which antigens the clonally expanded peripheral T cells were specific for was not determined. At doses of 0.1 to 3.0 mg/kg, clonal expansion of both CD4+ and CD8+ blood T cells was observed from baseline to week 6. In the 0.1-3.0 mg/kg groups, partial responders had among the lowest normalized peripheral clonal expansion, particularly in CD8+ T cells.

The trial excluded patients who had a history of autoimmune disease or were on systemic immunosuppression. In every dose cohort, peripheral blood was drawn for TCR sequencing at baseline, cycle 4 day 1, and cycle 7 day 1. Samples came from an open-label, multicenter, first-in-human phase I dose-escalation trial of ivuxolimab. Adults with locally advanced or metastatic head and neck squamous cell, hepatocellular, melanoma or renal cell carcinoma were enrolled in the trial. CD4+ and CD8+ T cells were sorted separately from peripheral blood before TCR sequencing. To sequence the TCRbeta CDR3 region, genomic DNA was isolated from the sorted cells. The immunoSEQ Assay was used for sequencing of TCRbeta CDR3 regions. TCRdb holds this immuneACCESS table with in-frame rearrangements only. Some clones are missing; in checked studies, unresolved V genes explain under half, and the rest has no known cause. This sample has some 59,000 clones in its table, and about 91% of those were observed once. Approximately 7.9% of the sample is in the top ten clones.

Concerning this clone itself: The antigen this receptor binds is unknown. Per-base quality was not reported, and no clone a single base away is much larger than it.

The CDR3 numbers 13 residues from cysteine through phenylalanine. Only the CDR3 DNA is retained, 39 bases long and in frame from the first base. Via the germline V gene (reference sequence), CDR1 is SGHNT and CDR2 YYREEE. For this chain, trimming is 3 bases at the V end and 8 bases at the J end, and the number of junction bases without a gene match is 7. The clonotype was recovered from an adult with an advanced solid tumor such as melanoma, head and neck, liver or kidney cancer. The chain employs TRBV5-4 and TRBJ1-2, with 7 bases matching TRBD1. The sequencing here drew on CD4+ or CD8+ T cells sorted from blood, taken in a trial of the OX40 agonist ivuxolimab. In nucleotides, the sequence is TGTGCCAGCAGCTGGACAGGTGAGGACGGCTACACCTTC. This translates into CASSWTGEDGYTF. Joined to the reference TRBV5-4 and TRBJ1-2 proteins, this CDR3 gives the full variable domain: ETGVTQSPTHLIKTRGQQVTLRCSSQSGHNTVSWYQQALGQGPQFIFQYYREEENGRGNFPPRFSGLQFPNYSSELNVNALELDDSALYLCASSWTGEDGYTFGSGTRLTVV.